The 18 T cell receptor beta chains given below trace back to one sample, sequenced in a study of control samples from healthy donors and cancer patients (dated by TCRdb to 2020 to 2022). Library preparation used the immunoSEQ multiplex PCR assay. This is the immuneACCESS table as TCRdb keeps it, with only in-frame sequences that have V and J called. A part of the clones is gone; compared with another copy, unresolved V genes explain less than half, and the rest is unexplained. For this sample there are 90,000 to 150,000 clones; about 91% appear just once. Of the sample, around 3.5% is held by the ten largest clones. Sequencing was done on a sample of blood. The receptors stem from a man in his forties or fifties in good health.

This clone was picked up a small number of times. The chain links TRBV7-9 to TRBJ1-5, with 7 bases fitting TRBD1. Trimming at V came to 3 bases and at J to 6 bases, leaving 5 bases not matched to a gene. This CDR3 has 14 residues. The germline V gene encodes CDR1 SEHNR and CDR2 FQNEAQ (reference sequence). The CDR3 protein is CASSLGQPSQPQHF. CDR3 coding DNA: TGTGCCAGCAGCTTGGGACAGCCGAGTCAGCCCCAGCATTTT.

Here the CDR3 reads CASSPPDRDYGDTQYF. CDR3 DNA: TGTGCCAGCAGTCCCCCGGACAGGGATTACGGAGATACGCAGTATTTT. The rearrangement joins TRBV11-2 to TRBJ2-3; TRBD1 aligns across 8 bases. Losses at the gene ends were 6 bases for V and 5 bases for J; bases not matched to a gene: 13. The length of the CDR3 is 16 residues. Looked up from germline, CDR1 is SGHAT and CDR2 is FQNNGV.

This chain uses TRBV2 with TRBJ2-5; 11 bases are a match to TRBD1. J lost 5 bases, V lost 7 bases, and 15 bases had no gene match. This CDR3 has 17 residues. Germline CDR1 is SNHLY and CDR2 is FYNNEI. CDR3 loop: CASKVIPGQGGGETQYF. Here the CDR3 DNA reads TGTGCCAGCAAGGTTATCCCGGGACAGGGGGGCGGGGAGACCCAGTACTTC.

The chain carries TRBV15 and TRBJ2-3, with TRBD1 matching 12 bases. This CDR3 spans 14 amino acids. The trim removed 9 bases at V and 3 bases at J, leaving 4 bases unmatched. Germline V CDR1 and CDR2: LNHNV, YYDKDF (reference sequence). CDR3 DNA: TGTGCCACTGGGGACAGGGGGCGGACAGATACGCAGTATTTT. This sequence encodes CATGDRGRTDTQYF.

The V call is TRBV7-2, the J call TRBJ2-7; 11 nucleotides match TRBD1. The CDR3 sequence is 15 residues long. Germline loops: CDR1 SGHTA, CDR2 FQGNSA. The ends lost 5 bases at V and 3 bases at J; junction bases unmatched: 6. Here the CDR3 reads CASSPGQGVSYEQYF. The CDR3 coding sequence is TGTGCCAGCAGCCCGGGACAGGGGGTAAGCTACGAGCAGTACTTC.

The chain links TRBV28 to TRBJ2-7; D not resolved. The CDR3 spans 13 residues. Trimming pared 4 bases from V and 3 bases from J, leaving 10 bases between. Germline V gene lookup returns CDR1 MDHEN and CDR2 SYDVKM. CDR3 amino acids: CASSSTEHYEQYF. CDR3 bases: TGTGCCAGCAGTTCAACCGAACACTACGAGCAGTACTTC.

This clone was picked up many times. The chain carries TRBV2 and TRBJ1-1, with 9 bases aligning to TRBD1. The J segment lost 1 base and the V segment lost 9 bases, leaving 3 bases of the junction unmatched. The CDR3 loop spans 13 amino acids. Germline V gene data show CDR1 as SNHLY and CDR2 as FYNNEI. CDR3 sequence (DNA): TGTGCCAGTATGGGACAGGGGAACACTGAAGCTTTCTTT. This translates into CASMGQGNTEAFF.

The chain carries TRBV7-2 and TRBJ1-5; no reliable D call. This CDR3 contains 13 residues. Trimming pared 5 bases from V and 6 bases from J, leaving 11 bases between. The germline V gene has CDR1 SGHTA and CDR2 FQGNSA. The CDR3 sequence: CASSRLGFQPQHF. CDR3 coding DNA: TGTGCCAGCAGCCGCCTTGGTTTTCAGCCCCAGCATTTT.

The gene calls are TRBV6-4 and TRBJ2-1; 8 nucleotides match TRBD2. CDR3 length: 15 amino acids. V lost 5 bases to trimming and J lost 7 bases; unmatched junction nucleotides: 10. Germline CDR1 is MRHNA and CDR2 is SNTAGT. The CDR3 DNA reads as TGTGCCAGCAGTCTCGACGGGGGGGCAGGGAATGAGCAGTTCTTC. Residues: CASSLDGGAGNEQFF.

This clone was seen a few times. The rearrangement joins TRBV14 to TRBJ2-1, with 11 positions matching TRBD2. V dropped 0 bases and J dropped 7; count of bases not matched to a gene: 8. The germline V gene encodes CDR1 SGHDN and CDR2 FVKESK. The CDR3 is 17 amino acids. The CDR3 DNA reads TGTGCCAGCAGCCAAGATCGAGGTAGCGGGGGGGCGAATGAGCAGTTCTTC. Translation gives CASSQDRGSGGANEQFF. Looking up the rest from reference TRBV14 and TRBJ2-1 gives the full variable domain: EAGVTQFPSHSVIEKGQTVTLRCDPISGHDNLYWYRRVMGKEIKFLLHFVKESKQDESGMPNNRFLAERTGGTYSTLKVQPAELEDSGVYFCASSQDRGSGGANEQFFGPGTRLTVL.

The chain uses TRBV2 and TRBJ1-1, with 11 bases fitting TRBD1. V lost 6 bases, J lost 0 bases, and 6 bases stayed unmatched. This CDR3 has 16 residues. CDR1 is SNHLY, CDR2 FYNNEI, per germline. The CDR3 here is CASSPGQGAMNTEAFF. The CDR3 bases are TGTGCCAGCAGCCCAGGACAGGGGGCAATGAACACTGAAGCTTTCTTT. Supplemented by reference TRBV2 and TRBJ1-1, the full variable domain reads EPEVTQTPSHQVTQMGQEVILRCVPISNHLYFYWYRQILGQKVEFLVSFYNNEISEKSEIFDDQFSVERPDGSNFTLKIRSTKLEDSAMYFCASSPGQGAMNTEAFFGQGTRLTVV.

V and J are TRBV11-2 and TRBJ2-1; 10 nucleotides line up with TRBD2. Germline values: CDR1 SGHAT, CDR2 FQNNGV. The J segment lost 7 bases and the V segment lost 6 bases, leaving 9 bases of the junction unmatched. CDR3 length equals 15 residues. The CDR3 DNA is TGTGCCAGCAGACCCAGCGGGGGGGCGGGGAATGAGCAGTTCTTC. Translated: CASRPSGGAGNEQFF.

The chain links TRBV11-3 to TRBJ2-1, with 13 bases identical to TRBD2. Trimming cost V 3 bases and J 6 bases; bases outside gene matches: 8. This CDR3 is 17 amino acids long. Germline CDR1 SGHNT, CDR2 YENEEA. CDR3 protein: CASSFSPWTSGGNEQFF. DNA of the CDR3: TGTGCCAGCAGCTTTTCCCCCTGGACTAGCGGGGGCAATGAGCAGTTCTTC. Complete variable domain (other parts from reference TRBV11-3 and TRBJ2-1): EAGVVQSPRYKIIEKKQPVAFWCNPISGHNTLYWYLQNLGQGPELLIRYENEEAVDDSQLPKDRFSAERLKGVDSTLKIQPAELGDSAVYLCASSFSPWTSGGNEQFFGPGTRLTVL.

The CDR3 loop reads CATSDDVTFYGYTF. The CDR3 region has the DNA TGTGCCACCAGTGACGACGTAACTTTCTATGGCTACACCTTC. The rearrangement uses TRBV24-1 and TRBJ1-2; D is unclear. CDR1 and CDR2 (germline): KGHDR, SFDVKD. This CDR3 region has 14 residues. V was clipped by 4 bases and J by 4 bases, with 12 bases between them.

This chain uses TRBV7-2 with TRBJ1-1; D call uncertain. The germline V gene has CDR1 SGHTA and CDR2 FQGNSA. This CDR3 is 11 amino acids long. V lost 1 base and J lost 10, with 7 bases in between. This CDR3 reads CASSLVRLAFF. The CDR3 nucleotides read TGTGCCAGCAGCTTAGTACGGTTAGCTTTCTTT.

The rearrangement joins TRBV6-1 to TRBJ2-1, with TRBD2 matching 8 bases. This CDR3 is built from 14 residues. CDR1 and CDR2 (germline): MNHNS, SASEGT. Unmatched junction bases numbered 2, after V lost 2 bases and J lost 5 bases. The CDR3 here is CASSELAGHNEQFF. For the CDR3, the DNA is TGTGCCAGCAGTGAATTAGCGGGGCACAATGAGCAGTTCTTC.

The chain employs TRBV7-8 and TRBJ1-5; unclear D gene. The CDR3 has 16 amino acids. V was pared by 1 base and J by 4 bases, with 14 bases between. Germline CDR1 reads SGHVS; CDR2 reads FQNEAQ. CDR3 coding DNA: TGTGCCAGCAGCTTAGAACGCAGGCTTGTAAATCAGCCCCAGCATTTT. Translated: CASSLERRLVNQPQHF.

CDR3 protein: CASSLGIGVGGYTF. DNA for the CDR3: TGTGCCAGCAGCCTCGGTATAGGGGTGGGAGGCTACACCTTC. The chain carries TRBV5-6 and TRBJ1-2, with a weak D call TRBD1 (5 bases). Trimming took off 4 bases at V and 8 bases at J, with 18 bases between the two ends. CDR1 SGHDT and CDR2 YYEEEE come from the germline V gene. This CDR3 is 14 amino acids long.